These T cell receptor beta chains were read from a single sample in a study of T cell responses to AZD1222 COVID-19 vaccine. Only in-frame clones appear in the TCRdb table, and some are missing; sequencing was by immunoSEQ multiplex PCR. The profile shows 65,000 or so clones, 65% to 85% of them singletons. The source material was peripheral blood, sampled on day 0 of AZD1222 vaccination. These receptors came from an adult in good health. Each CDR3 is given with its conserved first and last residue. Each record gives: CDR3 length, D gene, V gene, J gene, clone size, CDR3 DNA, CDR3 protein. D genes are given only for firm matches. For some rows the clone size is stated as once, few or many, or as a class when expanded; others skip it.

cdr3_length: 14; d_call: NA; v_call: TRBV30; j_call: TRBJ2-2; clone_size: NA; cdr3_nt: TGTGCCTGGGGCGGGGTCCCCCAACCCGGGGAGCTGTTTTTT; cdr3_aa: CAWGGVPQPGELFF
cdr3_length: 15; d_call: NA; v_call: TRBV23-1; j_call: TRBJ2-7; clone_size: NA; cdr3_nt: TGCGCCAGCAGTCAATACGTCAGTACGCAGAGGGAGCAGTACTTC; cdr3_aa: CASSQYVSTQREQYF
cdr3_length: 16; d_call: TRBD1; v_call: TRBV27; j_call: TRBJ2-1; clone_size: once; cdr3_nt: TGTGCCAGCAGCCAGCAGGGGGTTAGCTCCTACAATGAGCAGTTCTTC; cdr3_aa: CASSQQGVSSYNEQFF
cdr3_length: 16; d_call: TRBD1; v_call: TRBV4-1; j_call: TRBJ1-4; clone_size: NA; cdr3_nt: TGCGCCAGCAGCCAAGAGGGGGACAGGGGGCGGGAAAAACTGTTTTTT; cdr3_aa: CASSQEGDRGREKLFF
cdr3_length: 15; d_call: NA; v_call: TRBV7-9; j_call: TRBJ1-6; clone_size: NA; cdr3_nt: TGTGCCAGCAGCTTAGGTAACCCTTATAATTCACCCCTCCACTTT; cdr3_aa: CASSLGNPYNSPLHF
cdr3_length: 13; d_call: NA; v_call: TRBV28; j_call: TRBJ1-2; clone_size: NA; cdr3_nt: TGTGCCAGCAGTTCAGGGTACAGGGCGGGCTACACCTTC; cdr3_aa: CASSSGYRAGYTF
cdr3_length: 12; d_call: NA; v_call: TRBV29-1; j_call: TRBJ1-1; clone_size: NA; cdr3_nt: TGCAGCGTTTTTGGTGGAAGGGCTGAAGCTTTCTTT; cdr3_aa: CSVFGGRAEAFF
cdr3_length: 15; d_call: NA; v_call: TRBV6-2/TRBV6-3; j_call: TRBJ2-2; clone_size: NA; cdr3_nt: TGTGCCAGCAGTTACGGGGGGGCCCCGGGCGGGGAGCTGTTTTTT; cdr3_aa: CASSYGGAPGGELFF
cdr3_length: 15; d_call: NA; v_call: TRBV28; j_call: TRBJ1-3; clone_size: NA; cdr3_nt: TGTGCCAGCAGCGCCGGGGACTCTACTGGAAACACCATATATTTT; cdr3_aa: CASSAGDSTGNTIYF
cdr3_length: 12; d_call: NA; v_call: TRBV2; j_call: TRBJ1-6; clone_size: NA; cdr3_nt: TGTGCCAGCAGCGGAGACCCGGACCCCCTCCACTTT; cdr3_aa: CASSGDPDPLHF
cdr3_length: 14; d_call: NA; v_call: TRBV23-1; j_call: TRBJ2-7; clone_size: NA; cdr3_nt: TGCGCCAGCAGTCAACGAGAGGGGCGCGGCGAGCAGTACTTC; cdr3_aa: CASSQREGRGEQYF
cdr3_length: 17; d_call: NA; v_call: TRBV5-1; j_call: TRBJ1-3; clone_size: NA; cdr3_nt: TGCGCCAGCAGCTTGGGGGCCAGACTATACTCTGGAAACACCATATATTTT; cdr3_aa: CASSLGARLYSGNTIYF
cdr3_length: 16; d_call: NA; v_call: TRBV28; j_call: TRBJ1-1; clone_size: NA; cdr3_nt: TGTGCCAGCAGTTCCACCTGGCGGGGGATTAACACTGAAGCTTTCTTT; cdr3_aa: CASSSTWRGINTEAFF
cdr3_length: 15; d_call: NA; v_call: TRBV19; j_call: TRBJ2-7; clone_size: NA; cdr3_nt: TGTGCCAGTAGTATAGTTGGGTCCGGGCCCTACGAGCAGTACTTC; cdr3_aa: CASSIVGSGPYEQYF
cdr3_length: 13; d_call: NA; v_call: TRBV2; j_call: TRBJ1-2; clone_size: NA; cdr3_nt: TGTGCCAGCAGTTTTGGGACCTCCTATGGCTACACCTTC; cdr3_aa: CASSFGTSYGYTF
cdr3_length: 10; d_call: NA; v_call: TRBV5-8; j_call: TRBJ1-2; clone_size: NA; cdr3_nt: NA; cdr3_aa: CASSWAAGTF
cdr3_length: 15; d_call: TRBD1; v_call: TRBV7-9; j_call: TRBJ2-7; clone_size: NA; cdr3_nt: TGTGCCAGCAGCTTAGAAAACAGGGGGCTCTACGAGCAGTACTTC; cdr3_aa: CASSLENRGLYEQYF
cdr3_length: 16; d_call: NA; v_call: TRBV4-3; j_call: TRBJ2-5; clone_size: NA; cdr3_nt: TGCGCCAGCAGCCAAGAGAAATGGACACTCCAAGAGACCCAGTACTTC; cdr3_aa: CASSQEKWTLQETQYF
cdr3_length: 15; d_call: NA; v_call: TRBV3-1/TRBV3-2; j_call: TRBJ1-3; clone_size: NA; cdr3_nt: TGTGCCAGCAGCCAAGCACGAAGCTCTGGAAACACCATATATTTT; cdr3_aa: CASSQARSSGNTIYF
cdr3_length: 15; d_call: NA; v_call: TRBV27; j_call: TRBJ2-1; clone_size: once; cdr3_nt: TGTGCCACCACGGCAAGGTTTCTCGGTACGAATGAGCAGTTCTTC; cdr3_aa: CATTARFLGTNEQFF
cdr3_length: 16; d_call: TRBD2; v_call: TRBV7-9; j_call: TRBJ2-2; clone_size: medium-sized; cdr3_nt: TGTGCCAGCAGCTCACTTCCGGGACTAGCAACCGGGGAGCTGTTTTTT; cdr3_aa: CASSSLPGLATGELFF
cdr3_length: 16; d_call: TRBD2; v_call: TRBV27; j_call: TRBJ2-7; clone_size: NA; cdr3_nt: TGTGCCAGCAGACGTACTAGCGGGGGGTACTACTACGAGCAGTACTTC; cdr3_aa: CASRRTSGGYYYEQYF
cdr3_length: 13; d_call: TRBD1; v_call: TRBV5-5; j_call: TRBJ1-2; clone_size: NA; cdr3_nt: TGTGCCAGCAGCTTTCCAGGGGGTGAAGGCTACACCTTC; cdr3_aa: CASSFPGGEGYTF
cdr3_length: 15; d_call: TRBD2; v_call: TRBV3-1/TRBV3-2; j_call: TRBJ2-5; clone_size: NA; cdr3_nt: TGTGCCAGCAGCCTAAGCGGGGGGGCGAGAGAGACCCAGTACTTC; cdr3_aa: CASSLSGGARETQYF
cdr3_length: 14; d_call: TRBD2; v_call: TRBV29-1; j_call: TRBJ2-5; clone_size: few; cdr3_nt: TGCAGCGTCGGGGAAGCGGGACTAGCAGAGACCCAGTACTTC; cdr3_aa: CSVGEAGLAETQYF
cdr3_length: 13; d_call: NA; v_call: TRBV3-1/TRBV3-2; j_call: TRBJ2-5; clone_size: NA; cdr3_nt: TGTGCCAGCAGCCAAGGGAACCAAGAGACCCAGTACTTC; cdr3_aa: CASSQGNQETQYF
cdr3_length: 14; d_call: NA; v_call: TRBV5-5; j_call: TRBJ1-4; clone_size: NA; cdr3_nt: TGTGCCAGCAGCTTGGGGGGTTTGAATGAAAAACTGTTTTTT; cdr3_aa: CASSLGGLNEKLFF
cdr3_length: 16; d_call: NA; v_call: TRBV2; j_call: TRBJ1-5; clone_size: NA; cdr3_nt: TGTGCCAGCAAGTCCGGGGGCGGCCAGAGCAATCAGCCCCAGCATTTT; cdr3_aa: CASKSGGGQSNQPQHF
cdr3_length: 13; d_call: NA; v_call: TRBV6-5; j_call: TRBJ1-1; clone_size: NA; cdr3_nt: TGTGCCAGCATTCCTGACTGGGGGACTGAAGCTTTCTTT; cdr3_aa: CASIPDWGTEAFF
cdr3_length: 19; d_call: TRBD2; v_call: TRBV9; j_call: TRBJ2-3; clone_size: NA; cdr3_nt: TGTGCCAGCAGCCCACAGCGGGGGGGGTTCCGGCACCGCACAGATACGCAGTATTTT; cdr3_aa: CASSPQRGGFRHRTDTQYF
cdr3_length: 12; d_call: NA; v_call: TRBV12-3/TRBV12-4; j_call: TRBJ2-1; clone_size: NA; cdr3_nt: TGTGCCAGCAGCCTGAACTACAATGAGCAGTTCTTC; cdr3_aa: CASSLNYNEQFF
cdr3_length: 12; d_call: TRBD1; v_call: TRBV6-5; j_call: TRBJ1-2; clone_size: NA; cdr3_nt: TGTGCCAGCAGGCCAGGGGGTTATGGCTACACCTTC; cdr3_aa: CASRPGGYGYTF
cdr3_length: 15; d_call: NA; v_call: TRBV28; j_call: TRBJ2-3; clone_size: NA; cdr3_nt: TGTGCCAGCAGTTTACCCCAGGGCACAGGGGATACGCAGTATTTT; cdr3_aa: CASSLPQGTGDTQYF
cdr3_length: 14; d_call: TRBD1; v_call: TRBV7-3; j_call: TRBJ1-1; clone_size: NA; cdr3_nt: TGTGCCAGCAGCTGGGGACAGGGTAGCACTGAAGCTTTCTTT; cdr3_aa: CASSWGQGSTEAFF
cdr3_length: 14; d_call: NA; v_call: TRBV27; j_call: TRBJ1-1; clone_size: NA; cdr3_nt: TGTGCCAGCAGCCTACAGGGTAGGAACACTGAAGCTTTCTTT; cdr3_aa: CASSLQGRNTEAFF
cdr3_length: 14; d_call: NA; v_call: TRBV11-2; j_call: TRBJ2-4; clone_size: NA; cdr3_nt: TGTGCCAGCAGCTTAGATCAGGGGAGGAACATTCAGTACTTC; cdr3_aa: CASSLDQGRNIQYF
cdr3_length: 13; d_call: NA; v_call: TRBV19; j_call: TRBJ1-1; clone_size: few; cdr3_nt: TGTGCCAGTAGAGGACAGTCACTCACTGAAGCTTTCTTT; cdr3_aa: CASRGQSLTEAFF
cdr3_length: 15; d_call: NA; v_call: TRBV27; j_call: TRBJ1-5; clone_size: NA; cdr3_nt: TGTGCCAGCAATAAAGCTGGGGATAGCAATCAGCCCCAGCATTTT; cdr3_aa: CASNKAGDSNQPQHF
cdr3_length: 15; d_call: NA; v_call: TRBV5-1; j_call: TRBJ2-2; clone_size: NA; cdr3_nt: TGCGCCAGCAGGCGAACAGGGACGAACACCGGGGAGCTGTTTTTT; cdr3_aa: CASRRTGTNTGELFF
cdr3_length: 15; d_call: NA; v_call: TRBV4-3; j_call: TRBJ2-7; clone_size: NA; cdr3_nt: TGCGCCAGCAGCTGGACTCCTACAAGTTCCTACGAGCAGTACTTC; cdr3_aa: CASSWTPTSSYEQYF
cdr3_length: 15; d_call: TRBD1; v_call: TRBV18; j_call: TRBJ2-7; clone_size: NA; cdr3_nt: TGTGCCAGCTCACCACAGGGACAGGGTCCCGCCGAGCAGTACTTC; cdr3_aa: CASSPQGQGPAEQYF
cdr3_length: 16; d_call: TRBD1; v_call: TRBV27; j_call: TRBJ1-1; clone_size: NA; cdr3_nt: TGTGCCAGCAGTTTAACAGCAGGGGGTGGTGGCACTGAAGCTTTCTTT; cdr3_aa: CASSLTAGGGGTEAFF
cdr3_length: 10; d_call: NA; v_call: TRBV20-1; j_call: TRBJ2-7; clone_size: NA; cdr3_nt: TGCAGTGCTAGTGACGGGCGCCAGTACTTC; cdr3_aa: CSASDGRQYF
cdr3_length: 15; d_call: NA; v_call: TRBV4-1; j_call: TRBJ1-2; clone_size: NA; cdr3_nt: TGCGCCAGCAGCCAACCGACAGGTAACGACTATGGCTACACCTTC; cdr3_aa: CASSQPTGNDYGYTF